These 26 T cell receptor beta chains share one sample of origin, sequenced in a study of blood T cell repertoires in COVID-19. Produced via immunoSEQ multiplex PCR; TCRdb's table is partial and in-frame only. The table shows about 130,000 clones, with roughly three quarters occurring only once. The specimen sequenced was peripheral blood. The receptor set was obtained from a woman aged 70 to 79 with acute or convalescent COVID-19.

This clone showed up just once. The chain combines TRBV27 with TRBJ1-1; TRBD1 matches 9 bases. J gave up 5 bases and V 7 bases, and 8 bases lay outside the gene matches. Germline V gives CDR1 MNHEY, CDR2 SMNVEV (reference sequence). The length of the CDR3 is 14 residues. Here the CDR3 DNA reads TGTGCCAGCAACAAACAGGGGGCTGGTACTGAAGCTTTCTTT. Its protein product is CASNKQGAGTEAFF.

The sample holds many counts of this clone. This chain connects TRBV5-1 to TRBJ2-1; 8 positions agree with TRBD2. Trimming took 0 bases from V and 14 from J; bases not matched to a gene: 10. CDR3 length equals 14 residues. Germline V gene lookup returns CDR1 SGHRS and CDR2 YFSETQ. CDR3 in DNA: TGCGCCAGCAGCTTGGACTCCCCCACTAGCGGCGAGTTCTTC. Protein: CASSLDSPTSGEFF.

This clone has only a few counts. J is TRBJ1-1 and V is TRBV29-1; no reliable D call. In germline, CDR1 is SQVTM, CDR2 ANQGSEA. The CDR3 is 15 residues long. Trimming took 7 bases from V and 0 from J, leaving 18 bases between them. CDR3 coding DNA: TGCAGCGCCCGACCGGGGATGCCTATGAACACTGAAGCTTTCTTT. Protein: CSARPGMPMNTEAFF.

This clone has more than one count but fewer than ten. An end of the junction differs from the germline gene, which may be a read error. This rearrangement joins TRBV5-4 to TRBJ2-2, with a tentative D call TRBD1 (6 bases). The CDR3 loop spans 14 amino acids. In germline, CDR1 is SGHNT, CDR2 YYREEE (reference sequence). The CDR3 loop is CASRLDSNTGELFF. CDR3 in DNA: TGTGCCAGCAGATTGGACAGTAACACCGGGGAGCTGTTTTTT.

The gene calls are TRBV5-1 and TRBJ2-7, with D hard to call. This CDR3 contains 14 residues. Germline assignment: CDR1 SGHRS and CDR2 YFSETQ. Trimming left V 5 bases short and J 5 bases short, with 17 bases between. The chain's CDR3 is CASSPGSSVNEQYF. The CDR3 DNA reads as TGCGCCAGCAGTCCCGGGTCCTCAGTAAACGAGCAGTACTTC.

CDR3 sequence (DNA): TGTGCCAGCAGGAGCCGGGACAGGGCCCCGTACGAGCAGTACTTC. This sequence encodes CASRSRDRAPYEQYF. The V gene is TRBV6-9, the J gene TRBJ2-7; 9 nucleotides line up with TRBD1. The CDR3 totals 15 residues. Trimming at V came to 6 bases and at J to 4 bases, leaving 10 bases not matched to a gene. The germline V gene has CDR1 MNHGY and CDR2 SVAAGI.

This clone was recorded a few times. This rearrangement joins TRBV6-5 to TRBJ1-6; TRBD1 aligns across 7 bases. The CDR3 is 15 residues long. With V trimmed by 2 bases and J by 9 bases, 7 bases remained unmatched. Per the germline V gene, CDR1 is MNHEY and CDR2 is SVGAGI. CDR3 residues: CASSYTRTGASPLHF. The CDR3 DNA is TGTGCCAGCAGTTACACCAGGACAGGTGCTTCACCCCTCCACTTT.

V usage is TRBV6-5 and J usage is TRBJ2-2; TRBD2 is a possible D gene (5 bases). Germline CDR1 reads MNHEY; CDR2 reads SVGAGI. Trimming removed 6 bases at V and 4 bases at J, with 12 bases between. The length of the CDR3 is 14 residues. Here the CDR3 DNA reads TGTGCCAGCAGCGCCCTAGCTGGCACCGGGGAGCTGTTTTTT. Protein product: CASSALAGTGELFF.

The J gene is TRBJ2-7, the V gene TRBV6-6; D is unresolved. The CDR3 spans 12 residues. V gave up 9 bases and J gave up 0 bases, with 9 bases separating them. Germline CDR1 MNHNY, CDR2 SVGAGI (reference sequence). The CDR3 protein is CASVSFSYEQYF. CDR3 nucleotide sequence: TGTGCCAGTGTTTCCTTCTCCTACGAGCAGTACTTC.

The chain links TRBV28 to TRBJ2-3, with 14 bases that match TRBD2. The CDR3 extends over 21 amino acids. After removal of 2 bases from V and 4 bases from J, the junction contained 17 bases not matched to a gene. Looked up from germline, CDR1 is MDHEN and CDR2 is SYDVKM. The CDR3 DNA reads TGTGCCAGCAGTTTACCCCCGGGACTAGCGGGAGCAAGTCAGGGTGCAGATACGCAGTATTTT. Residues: CASSLPPGLAGASQGADTQYF.

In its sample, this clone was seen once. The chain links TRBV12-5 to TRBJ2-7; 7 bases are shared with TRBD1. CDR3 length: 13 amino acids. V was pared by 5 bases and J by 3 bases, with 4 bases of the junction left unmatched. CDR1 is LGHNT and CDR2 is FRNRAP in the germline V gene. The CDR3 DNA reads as TGTGCTAGTGGTACCGGGACAGTCTACGAGCAGTACTTC. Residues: CASGTGTVYEQYF.

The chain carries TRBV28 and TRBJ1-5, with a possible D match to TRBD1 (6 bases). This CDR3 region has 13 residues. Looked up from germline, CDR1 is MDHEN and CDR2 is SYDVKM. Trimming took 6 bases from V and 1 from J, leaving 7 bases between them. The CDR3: CASRTGSNQPQHF. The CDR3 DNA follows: TGTGCCAGCAGGACAGGCAGCAATCAGCCCCAGCATTTT.

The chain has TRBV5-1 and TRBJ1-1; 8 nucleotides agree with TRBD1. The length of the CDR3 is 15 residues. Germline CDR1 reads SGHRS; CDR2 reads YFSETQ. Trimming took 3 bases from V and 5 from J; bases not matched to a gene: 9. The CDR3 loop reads CASSWGQARVTEAFF. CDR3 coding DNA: TGCGCCAGCAGCTGGGGACAGGCCCGTGTGACTGAAGCTTTCTTT.

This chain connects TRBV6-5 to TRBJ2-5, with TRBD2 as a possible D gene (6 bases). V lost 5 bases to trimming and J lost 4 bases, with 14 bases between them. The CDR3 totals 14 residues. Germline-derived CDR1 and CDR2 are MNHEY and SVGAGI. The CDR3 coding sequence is TGTGCCAGCAGTAAGATGGGGGGAGTAGAGACCCAGTACTTC. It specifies CASSKMGGVETQYF.

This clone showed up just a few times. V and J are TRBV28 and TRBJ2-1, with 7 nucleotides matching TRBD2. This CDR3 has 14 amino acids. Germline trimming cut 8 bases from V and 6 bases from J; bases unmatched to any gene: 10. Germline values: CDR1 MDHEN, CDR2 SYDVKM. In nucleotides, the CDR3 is TGTGCCAGCTCCGGGACTACCCCACCCAATGAGCAGTTCTTC. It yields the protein CASSGTTPPNEQFF.

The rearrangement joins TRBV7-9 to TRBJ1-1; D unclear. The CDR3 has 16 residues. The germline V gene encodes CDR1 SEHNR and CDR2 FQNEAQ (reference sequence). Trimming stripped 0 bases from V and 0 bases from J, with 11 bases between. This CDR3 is CASSLAARSMNTEAFF. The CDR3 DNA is TGTGCCAGCAGCTTAGCTGCGCGGAGCATGAACACTGAAGCTTTCTTT.

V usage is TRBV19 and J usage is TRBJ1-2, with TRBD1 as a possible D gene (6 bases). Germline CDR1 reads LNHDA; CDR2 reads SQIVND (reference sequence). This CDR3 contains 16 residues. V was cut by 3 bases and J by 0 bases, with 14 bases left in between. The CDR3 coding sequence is TGTGCCAGTAGTATCTTGAGGACAGCAGCTAACTATGGCTACACCTTC. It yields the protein CASSILRTAANYGYTF.

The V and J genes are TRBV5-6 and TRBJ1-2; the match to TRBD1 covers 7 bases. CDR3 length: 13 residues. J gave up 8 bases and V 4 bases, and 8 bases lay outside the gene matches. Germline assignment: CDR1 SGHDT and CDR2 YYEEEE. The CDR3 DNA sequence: TGTGCCAGCAGCCCCACCTGGACAGGCGGCTACACCTTC. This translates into CASSPTWTGGYTF. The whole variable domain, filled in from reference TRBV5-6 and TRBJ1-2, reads DAGVTQSPTHLIKTRGQQVTLRCSPKSGHDTVSWYQQALGQGPQFIFQYYEEEERQRGNFPDRFSGHQFPNYSSELNVNALLLGDSALYLCASSPTWTGGYTFGSGTRLTVV.

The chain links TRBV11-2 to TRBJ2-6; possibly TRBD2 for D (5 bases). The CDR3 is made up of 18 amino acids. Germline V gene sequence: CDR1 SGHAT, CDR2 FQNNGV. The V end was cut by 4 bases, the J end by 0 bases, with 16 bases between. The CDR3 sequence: CASSSPSSGISGANVLTF. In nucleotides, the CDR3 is TGTGCCAGCAGCTCACCCTCAAGCGGCATCTCTGGGGCCAACGTCCTGACTTTC.

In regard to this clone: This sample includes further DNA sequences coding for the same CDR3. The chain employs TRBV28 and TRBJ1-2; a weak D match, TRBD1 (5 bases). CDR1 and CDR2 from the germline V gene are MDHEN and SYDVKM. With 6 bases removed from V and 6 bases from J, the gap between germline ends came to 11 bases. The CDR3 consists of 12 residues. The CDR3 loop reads CASSLSRDGYTF. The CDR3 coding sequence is TGTGCCAGCAGCCTGTCCAGGGATGGCTACACCTTC.

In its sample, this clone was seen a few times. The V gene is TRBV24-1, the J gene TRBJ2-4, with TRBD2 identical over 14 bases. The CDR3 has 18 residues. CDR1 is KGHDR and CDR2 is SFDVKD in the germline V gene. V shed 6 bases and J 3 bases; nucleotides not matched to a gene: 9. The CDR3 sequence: CATSPGTSGRSVKNIQYF. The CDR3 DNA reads TGTGCCACCAGTCCTGGGACTAGCGGGAGATCGGTCAAAAACATTCAGTACTTC.

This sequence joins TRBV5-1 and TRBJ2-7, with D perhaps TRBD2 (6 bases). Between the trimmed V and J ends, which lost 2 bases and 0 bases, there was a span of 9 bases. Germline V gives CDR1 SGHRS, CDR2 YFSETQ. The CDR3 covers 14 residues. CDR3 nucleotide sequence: TGCGCCAGCAGCTTTTCGGGACTCTCCTACGAGCAGTACTTC. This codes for CASSFSGLSYEQYF.

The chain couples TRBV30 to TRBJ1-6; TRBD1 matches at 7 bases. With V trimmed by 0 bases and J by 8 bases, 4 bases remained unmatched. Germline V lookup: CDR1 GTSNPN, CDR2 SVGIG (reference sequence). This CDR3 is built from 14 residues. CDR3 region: CAWSVNRGDSPLHF. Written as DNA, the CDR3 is TGTGCCTGGAGTGTTAACAGGGGTGATTCACCCCTCCACTTT.

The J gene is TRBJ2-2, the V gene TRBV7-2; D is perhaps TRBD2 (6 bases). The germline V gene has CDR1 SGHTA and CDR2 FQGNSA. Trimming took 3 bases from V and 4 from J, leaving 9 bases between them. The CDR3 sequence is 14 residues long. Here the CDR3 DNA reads TGTGCCAGCAGCTTCACGGAGGGCACCGGGGAGCTGTTTTTT. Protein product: CASSFTEGTGELFF.

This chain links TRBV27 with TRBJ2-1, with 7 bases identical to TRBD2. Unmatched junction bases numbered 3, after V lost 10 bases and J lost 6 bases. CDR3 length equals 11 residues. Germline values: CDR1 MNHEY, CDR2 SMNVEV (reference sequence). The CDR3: CANPGGNEQFF. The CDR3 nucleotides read TGTGCCAACCCGGGAGGCAATGAGCAGTTCTTC.

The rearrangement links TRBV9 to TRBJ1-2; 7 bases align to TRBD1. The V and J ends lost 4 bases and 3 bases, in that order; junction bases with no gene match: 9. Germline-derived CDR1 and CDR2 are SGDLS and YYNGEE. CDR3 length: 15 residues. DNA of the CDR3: TGTGCCAGCAGCCCCCTCAGGGGGAGCCACTATGGCTACACCTTC. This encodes CASSPLRGSHYGYTF.